One sample yielded the 23 T cell receptor beta chains listed below, sequenced in a study of early T cells in non-severe SARS-CoV-2 infection (dated by TCRdb to about 2021). Libraries were constructed by 5' RACE. Instrument used: NextSeq 500. TCRdb passed the public sequencing reads through fastp at Q25 and MiXCR, retaining productive beta sequences. Entries that share a CDR3 protein sequence are merged under the most common genes and DNA. The sample table contains about 77,000 distinct CDR3 sequences; only one count was recorded for 9% to 10% of them. The ten top clones hold 4.5% to 5% of the sample. Source material: whole blood. These receptors all stem from an adult who was a healthcare worker with PCR-confirmed SARS-CoV-2 infection or an uninfected control (not recorded which).

This clonotype was picked up many times. The rearrangement uses TRBV7-9 and TRBJ1-2; D possibly corresponds to TRBD1 (5 bases). CDR3 length: 12 amino acids. V was trimmed by 4 bases and J by 7 bases, leaving 10 bases between them. Germline CDR1 reads SEHNR; CDR2 reads FQNEAQ (reference sequence). The CDR3 sequence is CASSSPGLGYTF. In DNA, the CDR3 is TGTGCCAGCAGCTCACCGGGACTTGGCTACACCTTC.

There are a few counts of this clonotype. This chain uses TRBV10-3 with TRBJ2-7; D gene unclear. Germline V gives CDR1 ENHRY, CDR2 SYGVKD. V lost 0 bases and J lost 3, with 9 bases in between. The CDR3 is 14 residues long. The CDR3 coding sequence is TGTGCCATCAGTGAGTCTTATAGGGACTACGAGCAGTACTTC. Its translation: CAISESYRDYEQYF.

Ten or more counts support this clonotype. The rearrangement joins TRBV5-4 to TRBJ1-1, with D possibly being TRBD1 (5 bases). Trimming removed 2 bases from V and 7 bases from J, with 9 bases in between. Germline CDR1 and CDR2: SGHNT and YYREEE (reference sequence). The CDR3 extends over 12 amino acids. CDR3: CASSFRVGEAFF. CDR3 DNA sequence: TGTGCCAGCAGCTTCAGGGTTGGTGAAGCTTTCTTT.

The chain recombines TRBV11-2 with TRBJ2-1; no clear D gene. From germline, CDR1 is SGHAT and CDR2 FQNNGV. V lost 3 bases to trimming and J lost 6 bases, with 21 bases between them. There are 17 residues in the CDR3. CDR3 in DNA: TGTGCCAGCAGCTTGGGTTCGGACCTCTCCATAGGCAATGAGCAGTTCTTC. This codes for CASSLGSDLSIGNEQFF.

The chain links TRBV12-3 or TRBV12-4 to TRBJ2-7; 8 bases line up with TRBD1. The CDR3 spans 15 residues. V lost 1 base and J lost 3; bases outside the gene matches: 5. The CDR3 protein is CASSLGGQVNYEQYF. CDR3 sequence (DNA): TGTGCCAGCAGTTTAGGGGGACAGGTTAACTACGAGCAGTACTTC.

The V call is TRBV7-9, the J call TRBJ2-5, with 8 bases identical to TRBD1. The CDR3 loop spans 16 amino acids. Germline V gene lookup returns CDR1 SEHNR and CDR2 FQNEAQ (reference sequence). After removal of 5 bases from V and 5 bases from J, the junction contained 13 bases not matched to a gene. This CDR3 is CASSHIPAGGGETQYF. CDR3 DNA sequence: TGTGCCAGCAGCCACATCCCGGCAGGGGGCGGGGAGACCCAGTACTTC.

This clonotype was seen many times. J is TRBJ2-7 and V is TRBV7-9; tentative D call: TRBD1 (5 bases). Trimming cost V 5 bases and J 3 bases, with 11 bases left between them. Germline V gives CDR1 SEHNR, CDR2 FQNEAQ (reference sequence). CDR3 size: 13 residues. The CDR3 reads CASSHQQVYEQYF. CDR3 DNA sequence: TGTGCCAGCAGCCACCAACAGGTCTACGAGCAGTACTTC.

In this sample, this clonotype turned up many times. V usage is TRBV28 and J usage is TRBJ2-7; D might be TRBD2 (5 bases). The ends were cut back, 11 bases at V and 2 bases at J, with 16 bases in the middle. This CDR3 has 13 residues. CDR1 is MDHEN and CDR2 is SYDVKM in the germline V gene. The CDR3 spells CASRRAGPYEQYF. CDR3 nucleotide sequence: TGTGCCTCCCGGCGGGCAGGCCCCTACGAGCAGTACTTC.

This clonotype appeared many times. The rearrangement links TRBV24-1 to TRBJ2-1, with D possibly being TRBD1 (7 bases). With 9 bases removed from V and 0 bases from J, the gap between germline ends came to 14 bases. CDR3 length: 15 amino acids. Germline assignment: CDR1 KGHDR and CDR2 SFDVKD. The CDR3 region has the DNA TGTGCCACCGCGTCAGGGGGAGGCTCCTACAATGAGCAGTTCTTC. Protein sequence: CATASGGGSYNEQFF.

This chain connects TRBV20-1 to TRBJ2-2, with D unresolved. V lost 0 bases, J lost 1 base, and 3 bases lay in between. Germline V CDR1 and CDR2: DFQATT, SNEGSKA (reference sequence). The CDR3 covers 13 residues. The DNA of the CDR3 is TGCAGTGCTAGAGACGAGAACACCGGGGAGCTGTTTTTT. Translation: CSARDENTGELFF.

The sample holds a few counts of this clonotype. The chain carries TRBV27 and TRBJ2-7; D remains ambiguous. Germline V gives CDR1 MNHEY, CDR2 SMNVEV (reference sequence). V lost 2 bases, J lost 4 bases, and 9 bases lay in between. There are 13 residues in the CDR3. This CDR3 reads CASSLKWDYEQYF. The CDR3 DNA reads as TGTGCCAGCAGTTTAAAATGGGATTACGAGCAGTACTTC.

The chain couples TRBV7-2 to TRBJ1-4, with D possibly TRBD1 on 6 matching bases. The V and J ends lost 4 bases and 1 base respectively, with 10 bases between them. The CDR3 runs to 15 residues. CDR1 SGHTA and CDR2 FQGNSA come from the germline V gene. CDR3 amino acids: CASSSTGLTNEKLFF. The CDR3 nucleotides read TGTGCCAGCAGCTCCACAGGGCTAACTAATGAAAAACTGTTTTTT.

The rearrangement uses TRBV7-8 and TRBJ1-5; D is uncertain. CDR3 length equals 15 residues. Germline V gene lookup returns CDR1 SGHVS and CDR2 FQNEAQ. V shed 2 bases and J shed 5 bases, with 13 bases lying between them. The CDR3 is CASSLLSGSYQPQHF. CDR3 DNA: TGTGCCAGCAGCTTACTCAGTGGGAGTTATCAGCCCCAGCATTTT. Looking up the rest from reference TRBV7-8 and TRBJ1-5 gives the full variable domain: GAGVSQSPRYKVAKRGQDVALRCDPISGHVSLFWYQQALGQGPEFLTYFQNEAQLDKSGLPSDRFFAERPEGSVSTLKIQRTQQEDSAVYLCASSLLSGSYQPQHFGDGTRLSIL.

This clonotype was seen a few times. The rearrangement joins TRBV12-3 or TRBV12-4 to TRBJ2-1; 13 bases agree with TRBD2. The CDR3 spans 16 residues. J was trimmed by 3 bases and V by 5 bases; bases with no gene match: 4. CDR3 DNA: TGTGCCAGCAGTCCAGGGACTAGCGGGGACTACAATGAGCAGTTCTTC. Protein product: CASSPGTSGDYNEQFF.

This clonotype was recorded many times. V and J are TRBV28 and TRBJ2-2, with 13 bases identical to TRBD2. The germline gives CDR1 MDHEN, CDR2 SYDVKM. After removal of 3 bases from V and 5 bases from J, the junction contained 9 bases not matched to a gene. This CDR3 has 18 amino acids. The CDR3 DNA reads as TGTGCCAGCAGTTTCCCCGGACTAGCGGGGGCCCGAACCGGGGAGCTGTTTTTT. Its translation is CASSFPGLAGARTGELFF.

This clonotype was recorded at least ten times. The V call is TRBV9, the J call TRBJ2-3; D might be TRBD2 (6 bases). V was cut by 3 bases and J by 6 bases, with 20 bases left in between. This CDR3 is built from 16 residues. Per the germline V gene, CDR1 is SGDLS and CDR2 is YYNGEE. CDR3 amino acids: CASSAAAAGGRDTQYF. CDR3 DNA sequence: TGTGCCAGCAGCGCCGCCGCCGCCGGGGGACGGGATACGCAGTATTTT.

This clonotype was picked up many times. The chain joins TRBV5-5 to TRBJ2-6; no firm D call. V shed 0 bases and J shed 2 bases, with 12 bases lying between them. The CDR3 contains 17 residues. Germline V gene lookup returns CDR1 SGHKS and CDR2 YYEKEE (reference sequence). DNA for the CDR3: TGTGCCAGCAGCTTGGCCCTCAGCACCCCTGGGGCCAACGTCCTGACTTTC. It yields the protein CASSLALSTPGANVLTF.

This clonotype was detected a few times. The chain has TRBV12-3 or TRBV12-4 and TRBJ2-5; TRBD2 is a possible D gene (5 bases). The CDR3 covers 13 residues. V lost 2 bases, J lost 7 bases, and 11 bases lay in between. Here the CDR3 reads CASSLKPAGTQYF. The CDR3 DNA is TGTGCCAGCAGTTTAAAACCCGCGGGGACCCAGTACTTC.

Comment on this clonotype: This sequence may be a read error, since a much larger clone differs from it by one base. The chain combines TRBV7-2 with TRBJ2-3; 8 bases map to TRBD1. This CDR3 is built from 14 residues. Per germline, CDR1 SGHTA and CDR2 FQGNSA. In DNA, the CDR3 is TGTGCCAGCAGCCCAGGACAGGGTACAGATACGCGGTATTTT. This codes for CASSPGQGTDTRYF.

This clonotype was seen at least ten times. The V call is TRBV3-1, the J call TRBJ2-3; possibly TRBD2 for D (6 bases). CDR1 and CDR2 (germline): LGHDT, YNNKEL (reference sequence). The CDR3 totals 13 residues. Between the trimmed V and J ends, which lost 7 bases and 6 bases, there was a span of 14 bases. The CDR3, as DNA: TGTGCCAGCAACCCATCTGGGAGGGATACGCAGTATTTT. Its translation is CASNPSGRDTQYF.

This clonotype showed up just a few times. The chain uses TRBV20-1 and TRBJ2-7; TRBD2 matches at 9 bases. CDR1 DFQATT and CDR2 SNEGSKA come from the germline V gene (reference sequence). The CDR3 loop spans 13 amino acids. After removal of 7 bases from V and 5 bases from J, the junction contained 9 bases not matched to a gene. This CDR3 is CSVSKREVDEQYF. The CDR3 DNA sequence: TGCAGTGTGAGTAAGCGGGAGGTGGACGAGCAGTACTTC.

This clonotype showed up many times. V and J are TRBV7-8 and TRBJ1-1; D is unclear. Trimming removed 1 base from V and 0 bases from J, with 9 bases in between. The CDR3 is 15 residues long. Germline CDR1 reads SGHVS; CDR2 reads FQNEAQ. The DNA of the CDR3 is TGTGCCAGCAGCTTAGTCGCAACAATGAACACTGAAGCTTTCTTT. Amino acid sequence: CASSLVATMNTEAFF.

At least ten counts were recorded for this clonotype. This chain links TRBV29-1 with TRBJ2-1, with TRBD2 matching 7 bases. The CDR3 extends over 15 amino acids. Germline assignment: CDR1 SQVTM and CDR2 ANQGSEA. After removal of 5 bases from V and 10 bases from J, the junction contained 17 bases not matched to a gene. CDR3: CSVLGLLAANREQFF. The CDR3 DNA is TGCAGCGTTCTGGGGTTGCTAGCGGCGAATCGGGAGCAGTTCTTC.